What follows is one T cell receptor (beta chain) and its context. The sample belongs to a study of PD-L1 blockade in urothelial cancer. Germline assignment: CDR1 MDHEN and CDR2 SYDVKM. Trimming took 7 bases from V and 1 from J; bases not matched to a gene: 4. The CDR3 is 13 residues long. Indicated time point: pretreatment peripheral blood. Clones were sequenced by immunoSEQ multiplex PCR, and TCRdb holds only the in-frame ones, with some missing. The repertoire holds 70,000 or so clones, 75% to 90% seen once, with approximately 5% in the top ten. Sequencing used PBMCs, obtained around atezolizumab (anti-PD-L1) treatment. The J gene is TRBJ2-7, the V gene TRBV28; 7 nucleotides line up with TRBD1. The clonotype originates from a man between 65 and 85 years old with urothelial cancer. CDR3 loop: CASNRGQSYEQYF. The DNA for the CDR3 is TGTGCCAGCAATAGGGGACAGTCCTACGAGCAGTACTTC.